These T cell receptor beta chains were read from a single sample in a study of blood T cell repertoires in COVID-19. Repertoires were generated with immunoSEQ multiplex PCR, while TCRdb's copy carries only in-frame clones and drops some. Of about 230,000 clones listed, 75% to 85% are singletons. Sequenced input: peripheral blood. The receptors derive from a woman aged 35 to 49 who had recovered from COVID-19. CDR3s include the opening cysteine and the closing phenylalanine or tryptophan. The D gene is left open where the match is weak. A row's size may be missing; if present it is once, few, many or a size class.

clone_size | j_call | v_call | d_call | cdr3_aa | cdr3_nt
- | TRBJ1-2 | TRBV19 | - | CASSIEGESGYTF | TGTGCCAGTAGTATCGAGGGGGAAAGTGGCTACACCTTC
- | TRBJ1-5 | TRBV19 | TRBD1 | CASSTGGGQPQHF | TGTGCCAGTAGCACAGGGGGCGGGCAGCCCCAGCATTTT
- | TRBJ2-2 | TRBV7-2 | - | CASSSRQKNTGELFF | TGTGCCAGCAGCTCGAGGCAGAAAAACACCGGGGAGCTGTTTTTT
- | TRBJ1-1 | TRBV4-3 | - | CASSQGYSSEQAFF | TGCGCCAGCAGCCAAGGCTATTCCTCCGAGCAAGCTTTCTTT
- | TRBJ2-5 | TRBV27 | TRBD2 | CASSLDPPGLALETQYF | TGTGCCAGCAGTCTAGACCCTCCGGGACTAGCTTTAGAGACCCAGTACTTC
- | TRBJ2-7 | TRBV11-3 | TRBD1 | CASSWTGTDSEQYF | TGTGCCAGCAGCTGGACGGGGACAGATAGCGAGCAGTACTTC
- | TRBJ1-1 | TRBV5-4 | TRBD1 | CASSVTGVWTEAFF | TGTGCCAGCAGCGTGACAGGGGTTTGGACTGAAGCTTTCTTT
once | TRBJ2-1 | TRBV6-6 | TRBD2 | CASSQAGSGYNEQFF | TGTGCCAGCAGCCAAGCGGGGAGTGGGTACAATGAGCAGTTCTTC
- | TRBJ2-7 | TRBV5-1 | TRBD2 | CASSIGAGETYEQYF | TGCGCCAGCAGCATCGGGGCGGGGGAAACCTACGAGCAGTACTTC
- | TRBJ1-1 | TRBV28 | - | CASRWSRNTEAFF | TGTGCCAGCAGGTGGTCCAGGAACACTGAAGCTTTCTTT
- | TRBJ1-1 | TRBV3-1/TRBV3-2 | - | CASSQDSGNTEAFF | TGTGCCAGCAGCCAAGATTCAGGGAACACTGAAGCTTTCTTT
- | TRBJ2-2 | TRBV6-4 | - | CASSDLSVGELFF | TGTGCCAGCAGTGACTTGTCAGTCGGGGAGCTGTTTTTT
- | TRBJ2-2 | TRBV19 | TRBD2 | CASSTSGGASGELFF | TGTGCCAGTAGTACTAGCGGGGGGGCCTCCGGGGAGCTGTTTTTT
once | TRBJ2-3 | TRBV19 | - | CASSIVRQGSDTQYF | TGTGCCAGTAGTATAGTTCGCCAGGGGTCAGATACGCAGTATTTT
- | TRBJ1-4 | TRBV27 | - | CASSSHDGQNEKLFF | TGTGCCAGCAGTTCCCACGACGGACAGAATGAAAAACTGTTTTTT
few | TRBJ1-1 | TRBV20-1 | TRBD1 | CSATPDREAFF | TGCAGTGCTACCCCGGACAGGGAAGCTTTCTTT
once | TRBJ2-3 | TRBV5-1 | TRBD1 | CASSYGTGGVDTQYF | TGCGCCAGCAGCTACGGGACAGGCGGGGTAGATACGCAGTATTTT
- | TRBJ2-5 | TRBV7-9 | - | CASSPKETQYF | TGTGCCAGCAGCCCAAAAGAGACCCAGTACTTC
- | TRBJ1-6 | TRBV4-3 | - | CASSHPFSPLHF | TGCGCCAGCAGCCACCCTTTTTCACCCCTCCACTTT
- | TRBJ2-3 | TRBV5-4 | TRBD2 | CASSPGTSGGSSGGDTQYF | TGTGCCAGCAGCCCGGGGACTAGCGGGGGATCGTCTGGCGGTGATACGCAGTATTTT
- | TRBJ1-4 | TRBV7-2 | TRBD1 | CASSQGQGREKLFF | TGTGCCAGCAGCCAGGGACAGGGACGGGAAAAACTGTTTTTT
- | TRBJ2-5 | TRBV2 | TRBD2 | CASSLSSGGAGETQYF | TGTGCCAGCAGCCTCTCTAGCGGGGGGGCCGGGGAGACCCAGTACTTC
- | TRBJ2-7 | TRBV5-1 | TRBD2 | CASSWTSGGLPSYEQYF | TGCGCCAGCAGCTGGACTAGCGGGGGCCTGCCCTCATACGAGCAGTACTTC
- | TRBJ2-1 | TRBV28 | - | CASKPIGGLHEQFF | TGTGCCAGCAAACCCATAGGGGGTCTCCATGAGCAGTTCTTC
- | TRBJ2-3 | TRBV13 | TRBD2 | CASSLRGGTDTQYF | TGTGCCAGCAGTTTACGGGGGGGCACAGATACGCAGTATTTT
- | TRBJ2-3 | TRBV7-7 | TRBD2 | CASSSGGADTQYF | TGTGCTAGCAGCTCCGGGGGGGCAGATACGCAGTATTTT
- | TRBJ2-5 | TRBV29-1 | TRBD2 | CSAYQGSGGQETQYF | TGCAGCGCCTATCAGGGGAGCGGGGGCCAAGAGACCCAGTACTTC
- | TRBJ2-6 | TRBV2 | TRBD2 | CASSEAAGGPGANVLTF | TGTGCCAGCAGTGAAGCGGCGGGGGGGCCTGGGGCCAACGTCCTGACTTTC
once | TRBJ1-1 | TRBV6-1 | TRBD1 | CASTHQGDTEAFF | TGTGCCAGCACCCATCAGGGGGACACTGAAGCTTTCTTT
- | TRBJ2-7 | TRBV10-3 | TRBD1 | CAINPGTGSYEQYF | TGTGCCATCAATCCCGGGACAGGTTCTTACGAGCAGTACTTC
- | TRBJ1-2 | TRBV18 | TRBD1 | CASSPPGTGNGYTF | TGTGCCAGCTCACCACCCGGGACAGGGAATGGCTACACCTTC
few | TRBJ2-3 | TRBV5-4 | - | CASSGGTDSTDTQYF | TGTGCCAGCAGCGGCGGGACAGATAGCACAGATACGCAGTATTTT
few | TRBJ1-2 | TRBV29-1 | TRBD1 | CSVGGQGYGYTF | TGCAGCGTTGGGGGACAGGGTTATGGCTACACCTTC
- | TRBJ1-4 | TRBV6-6 | TRBD1 | CASSSPGTGSDEKLFF | TGTGCCAGCAGTTCACCCGGGACAGGGAGTGATGAAAAACTGTTTTTT
- | TRBJ1-6 | TRBV7-2 | TRBD1 | CASSSSGTGGFFGSPLHF | TGTGCCAGCAGCTCATCCGGGACAGGGGGTTTTTTCGGTTCACCCCTCCACTTT
- | TRBJ1-1 | TRBV3-1/TRBV3-2 | - | CASSQGRVNTEAFF | TGTGCCAGCAGCCAAGGCCGGGTGAACACTGAAGCTTTCTTT
- | TRBJ1-2 | TRBV10-3 | - | CAISEASGEGYTF | TGTGCCATCAGTGAAGCGTCAGGGGAAGGCTACACCTTC
- | TRBJ2-5 | TRBV11-2 | TRBD2 | CASSFLLAGGQETQYF | TGTGCCAGCAGCTTTCTATTAGCGGGGGGACAAGAGACCCAGTACTTC
- | TRBJ2-3 | TRBV2 | - | CASQGLTSTDTQYF | TGTGCCAGCCAGGGATTAACTAGCACAGATACGCAGTATTTT
- | TRBJ2-3 | TRBV2 | - | CASSAGKDTQYF | TGTGCCAGCAGTGCCGGGAAGGATACGCAGTATTTT
- | TRBJ1-1 | TRBV6-5 | - | CASHSRRDLLEAFF | TGTGCCAGCCATAGTAGGAGGGATCTACTTGAAGCTTTCTTT
- | TRBJ1-1 | TRBV18 | - | CASSPFGANTEAFF | TGTGCCAGCTCACCGTTTGGGGCCAACACTGAAGCTTTCTTT
- | TRBJ2-2 | TRBV2 | - | CASSVLSPGTGELFF | TGTGCCAGCAGTGTTTTGAGTCCGGGCACCGGGGAGCTGTTTTTT
- | TRBJ2-7 | TRBV19 | - | CASSPQGMQYEQYF | TGTGCCAGTAGTCCACAGGGAATGCAGTACGAGCAGTACTTC
- | TRBJ2-5 | TRBV3-1/TRBV3-2 | - | CASSQGAQETQYF | TGTGCCAGCAGCCAGGGGGCACAAGAGACCCAGTACTTC
- | TRBJ2-7 | TRBV9 | TRBD2 | CASSVDSREEQYF | TGTGCCAGCAGCGTAGATTCGCGGGAGGAGCAGTACTTC
- | TRBJ2-3 | TRBV7-2 | - | CASSPTGPTSTDTQYF | TGTGCCAGCAGCCCTACAGGCCCCACTAGCACAGATACGCAGTATTTT
- | TRBJ1-4 | TRBV27 | TRBD1 | CASSRLRDRSFVATNEKLFF | TGTGCCAGCAGTCGCCTCCGGGACAGGAGCTTTGTTGCAACTAATGAAAAACTGTTTTTT
- | TRBJ2-2 | TRBV19 | - | CASNRLAGNTGELFF | TGTGCCAGTAATCGTCTTGCAGGGAACACCGGGGAGCTGTTTTTT
- | TRBJ1-1 | TRBV18 | - | CASSPASTNTEAFF | TGTGCCAGCTCACCAGCCTCTACGAACACTGAAGCTTTCTTT
few | TRBJ2-3 | TRBV2 | - | CASKPQRNTDTQYF | TGTGCCAGCAAACCCCAGCGGAACACAGATACGCAGTATTTT